The T cell receptor beta chain described here comes from a study of T-cell reconstitution after alpha-beta-depleted transplantation in children (dated by TCRdb to the mid-2010s). For context, the study as a whole: Using TCR repertoire profiling, the study followed T-cell immune reconstitution in a quantitative way in children after TCRalphabeta/CD19-depleted allogeneic hematopoietic cell transplantation.

At least ten counts were recorded for this clonotype. Its recognized antigen is unknown. No base quality information exists; no much larger clone differs at one position. According to the germline V gene, CDR1 reads MNHEY and CDR2 reads SVGAGI. CDR3 length: 15 amino acids, cysteine to phenylalanine. The retained sequence is limited to the CDR3, 45 bases, with the frame set at the first base. The germline V and J ends show losses of 4 bases and 6 bases respectively, and no gene match explains 9 bases of the junction. Preparation of the library involved PCR. The data were produced on an Illumina HiSeq 2500. TCR libraries were prepared with molecular barcoding, using unique molecular identifiers to normalize TCRbeta repertoire quantification. TCRdb handled the public reads itself, with Q25 trimming in fastp and clone calling in MiXCR, and kept productive beta chains. Every entry covers one CDR3 protein and lists the most common genes and DNA from its rows. The sample table records roughly 66,000 distinct CDR3 sequences; around 4.7% of these occur just once. The top ten clones comprise under 20% of the sample.

Here is what the overall study found, with its caveats: The frequencies of hyperexpanded clones fell over the following months, and after one year, T-cell counts and TCRbeta diversity were mostly attributed to newly produced T cells. The apparently early alphabetaT-cell count recovery about two months after transplant was reportedly dependent on only several hundred rapidly expanded clones derived from non-depleted graft cells. In some patients, the high TCRbeta diversity seen at day 60 was put down to recipient T cells and intrathymic progenitors that had survived conditioning.

The treatment or condition label corresponds to: allogeneic hematopoietic cell transplantation with graft depleted of TCRalphabeta T cells and CD19 B cells. The children who served as transplant recipients had been given grafts of TCRalphabeta/CD19-depleted allogeneic hematopoietic cells. The source of this sequence is a boy in the first two years of life who had a stem cell transplant for acute myeloid leukemia, so the T cells may come from the graft donor. The chain uses TRBV6-5 and TRBJ2-7, with 10 bases aligning to TRBD1. The material was PBMCs, mostly from graft donor cells, obtained 180 days after TCRalphabeta/CD19-depleted stem cell transplant. The DNA sequence reads TGTGCCAGCAGTTCGACCGGGACAGGGGATACCGAGCAGTACTTC. Translated, it gives CASSSTGTGDTEQYF.